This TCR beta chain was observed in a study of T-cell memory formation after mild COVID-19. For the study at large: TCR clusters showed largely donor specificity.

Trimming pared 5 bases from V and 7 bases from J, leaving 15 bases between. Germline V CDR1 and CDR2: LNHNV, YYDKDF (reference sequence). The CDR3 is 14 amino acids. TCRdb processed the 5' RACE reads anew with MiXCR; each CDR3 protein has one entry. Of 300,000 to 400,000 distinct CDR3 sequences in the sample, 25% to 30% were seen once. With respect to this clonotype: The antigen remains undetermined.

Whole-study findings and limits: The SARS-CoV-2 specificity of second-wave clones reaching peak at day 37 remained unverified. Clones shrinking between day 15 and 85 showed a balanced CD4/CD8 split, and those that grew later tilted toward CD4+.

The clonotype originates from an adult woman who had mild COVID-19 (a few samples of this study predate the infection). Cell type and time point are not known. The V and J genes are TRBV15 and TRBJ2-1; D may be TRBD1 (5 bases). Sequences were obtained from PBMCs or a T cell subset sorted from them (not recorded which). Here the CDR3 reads CATSGAFRDNEQFF. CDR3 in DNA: TGTGCCACCAGCGGAGCTTTCAGGGATAATGAGCAGTTCTTC.